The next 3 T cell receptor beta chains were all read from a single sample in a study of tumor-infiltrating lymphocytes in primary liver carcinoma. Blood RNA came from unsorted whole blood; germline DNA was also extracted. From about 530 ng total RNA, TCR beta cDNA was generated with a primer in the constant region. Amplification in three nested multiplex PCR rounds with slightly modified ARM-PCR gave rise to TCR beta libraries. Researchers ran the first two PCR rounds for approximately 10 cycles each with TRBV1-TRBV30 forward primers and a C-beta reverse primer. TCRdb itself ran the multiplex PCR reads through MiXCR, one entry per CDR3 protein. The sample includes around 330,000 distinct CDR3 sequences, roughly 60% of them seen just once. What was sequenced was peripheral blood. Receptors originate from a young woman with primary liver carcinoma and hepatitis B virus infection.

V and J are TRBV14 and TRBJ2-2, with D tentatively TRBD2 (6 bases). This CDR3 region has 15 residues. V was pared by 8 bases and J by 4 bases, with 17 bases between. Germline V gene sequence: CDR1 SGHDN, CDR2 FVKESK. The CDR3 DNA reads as TGTGCCAGCGGAACTTCGGGAGCGGCCACCGGGGAGCTGTTTTTT. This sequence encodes CASGTSGAATGELFF.

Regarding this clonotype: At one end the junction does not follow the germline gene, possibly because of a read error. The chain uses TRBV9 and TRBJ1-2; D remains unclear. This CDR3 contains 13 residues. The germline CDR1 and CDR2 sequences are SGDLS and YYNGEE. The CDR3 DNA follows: TGTGCCAGTAGCGTATACGGAAACTATGGCTACACCTTC. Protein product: CASSVYGNYGYTF.

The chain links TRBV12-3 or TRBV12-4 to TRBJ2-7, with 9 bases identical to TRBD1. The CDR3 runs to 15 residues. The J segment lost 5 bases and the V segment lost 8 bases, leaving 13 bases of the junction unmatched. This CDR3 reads CASDMGQGVSDEQYF. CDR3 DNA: TGTGCCAGCGATATGGGACAGGGAGTCAGCGACGAGCAGTACTTC.